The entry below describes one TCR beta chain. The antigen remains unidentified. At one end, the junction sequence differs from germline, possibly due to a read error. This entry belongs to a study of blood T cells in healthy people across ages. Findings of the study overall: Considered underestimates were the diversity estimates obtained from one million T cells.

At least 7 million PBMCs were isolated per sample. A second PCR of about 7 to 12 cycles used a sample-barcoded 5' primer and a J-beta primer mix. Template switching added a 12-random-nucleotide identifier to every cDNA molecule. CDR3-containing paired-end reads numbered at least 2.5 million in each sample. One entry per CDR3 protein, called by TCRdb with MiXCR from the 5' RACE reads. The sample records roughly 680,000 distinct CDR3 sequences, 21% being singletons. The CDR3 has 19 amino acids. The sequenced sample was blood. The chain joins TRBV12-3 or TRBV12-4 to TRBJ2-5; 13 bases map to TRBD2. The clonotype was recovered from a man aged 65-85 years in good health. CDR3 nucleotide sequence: TGTGCCTGCAGTACTAGGGCCGGCGGACTAGCGGGAGCGATAGAGACCCAGTACTTC. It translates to CACSTRAGGLAGAIETQYF.